A selection of T cell receptor beta chains follows, all from one sample in a study of blood T cell repertoires in COVID-19. The table came from immunoSEQ multiplex PCR; TCRdb's copy has only in-frame clones and leaves some out. The sample yields roughly 160,000 clones, around 85% seen once. Sequencing was performed on peripheral blood. These receptors all stem from a man older than 75 with COVID-19, enrolled during active disease. CDR3s include the opening cysteine and the closing phenylalanine or tryptophan. D genes are given only for firm matches. A clone size is listed for some rows: how often the clone was seen (once, few, many), or a class if it is expanded.

D gene,V gene,J gene,clone size,CDR3 DNA,CDR3 protein
TRBD1,TRBV6-5,TRBJ1-1,once,TGTGCCAGCAGGGACAGGGAGAGGACTGAAGCTTTCTTT,CASRDRERTEAFF
.,TRBV14,TRBJ2-2,.,TGTGCCAGCAGCCAAGTTCAGTACACCGGGGAGCTGTTTTTT,CASSQVQYTGELFF
.,TRBV7-9,TRBJ1-1,.,TGTGCCAGCAGCTCCGCGGGGGGTTTTACTGAAGCTTTCTTT,CASSSAGGFTEAFF
.,TRBV3-1/TRBV3-2,TRBJ1-3,.,TGTGCCAGCAGCCAAGACAGGACTATTGGAAGCACCATATATTTT,CASSQDRTIGSTIYF
TRBD2,TRBV19,TRBJ2-1,.,TGTGCCACCCGGCTTCGGGGGGGGTCCCTTGAGCAGTTCTTC,CATRLRGGSLEQFF
TRBD1,TRBV28,TRBJ1-6,few,TGTGCCAGCAAAGACAGGGGCGTCCGGACCCTCCACTTT,CASKDRGVRTLHF
.,TRBV12-3/TRBV12-4,TRBJ1-1,.,TGTGCCAGCAGTTTCCTCCCGGACACTGAAGCTTTCTTT,CASSFLPDTEAFF
.,TRBV2,TRBJ1-1,.,TGTGCCAGCAGTGAAGCGGAGACCTACACTGAAGCTTTCTTT,CASSEAETYTEAFF
TRBD2,TRBV2,TRBJ2-5,.,TGTGCCAGCAGTGAGGTAGCGGGGGGGCAAGAGACCCAGTACTTC,CASSEVAGGQETQYF
.,TRBV18,TRBJ1-3,.,TGTGCCAGCTCACTGGTTAGTACAGGATTTGGAAACACCATATATTTT,CASSLVSTGFGNTIYF
TRBD2,TRBV11-2,TRBJ2-7,.,TGTGCCAGCAGCTTTGGGCTAGCGGGGGGTGAAAACTACGAGCAGTACTTC,CASSFGLAGGENYEQYF
.,TRBV5-1,TRBJ2-5,.,TGCGCCAGCAGCTTGGGGGAGTGGGAGACCCAGTACTTC,CASSLGEWETQYF
TRBD1,TRBV11-2,TRBJ1-4,.,TGTGCCAGCAGCACCCTACAGGGGGCGCCTGGAAAACTGTTTTTT,CASSTLQGAPGKLFF
.,TRBV6-2/TRBV6-3,TRBJ1-6,.,TGTGCCAGCAGTTACAGTCCGAGCTCCTATAATTCACCCCTCCACTTT,CASSYSPSSYNSPLHF
.,TRBV5-1,TRBJ2-2,.,TGCGCCAGCAGCTCCCAGGGGCCCACCACCGGGGAGCTGTTTTTT,CASSSQGPTTGELFF
TRBD1,TRBV5-1,TRBJ1-4,.,TGCGCCAGCAGCTGGGACAGGGGGCGAGAAAAACTGTTTTTT,CASSWDRGREKLFF
TRBD1,TRBV2,TRBJ1-1,few,TGTGCCAGCAGCGGACAGGGGAGGACCACTGAAGCTTTCTTT,CASSGQGRTTEAFF
TRBD2,TRBV11-2,TRBJ2-4,.,TGTGCCAGCAGCCTGGGACTAGCGGGGGGTGCCAAAAACATTCAGTACTTC,CASSLGLAGGAKNIQYF
.,TRBV9,TRBJ2-1,once,TGTGCCAGCAGCGTAGATCTGACAAACGGTAATGAGCAGTTCTTC,CASSVDLTNGNEQFF
.,TRBV5-1,TRBJ1-6,few,TGCGCCAGCAGCTTGGGACAGCTTAATTCACCCCTCCACTTT,CASSLGQLNSPLHF
.,TRBV19,TRBJ1-5,once,TGTGCCACCCTTCCGACAGGTTGGAATCAGCCCCAGCATTTT,CATLPTGWNQPQHF
.,TRBV28,TRBJ1-6,.,TGTGCCAGCAGTTCCCTCAATTCACCCCTCCACTTT,CASSSLNSPLHF
.,TRBV14,TRBJ2-2,.,TGTGCCAGCTCCGGGGGGCGCACCGGGGAGCTGTTTTTT,CASSGGRTGELFF
TRBD1,TRBV7-2,TRBJ1-2,.,TGTGCCAGCAGCTCCTACAGGGGGGACTATGGCTACACCTTC,CASSSYRGDYGYTF
.,TRBV4-2,TRBJ1-2,.,TGTGCCAGCAGCCAAGAGATCGCTAATGGCTACACCTTC,CASSQEIANGYTF
TRBD2,TRBV5-4,TRBJ2-1,few,TGTGCCAGCAGCTTGATGGTAGCGGGGTCCAATGAGCAGTTCTTC,CASSLMVAGSNEQFF
TRBD2,TRBV25-1,TRBJ2-1,few,TGTGCCAGCAGAAGACCCGGGGGGAAGGGGGAGCAGTTCTTC,CASRRPGGKGEQFF
.,TRBV4-2,TRBJ1-1,.,TGTGCCAGCAGCCAAGAAGCATCCAACACTGAAGCTTTCTTT,CASSQEASNTEAFF
TRBD1,TRBV5-1,TRBJ2-2,.,TGCGCCAGCAGCCGGACAGGGGGGAACACCGGGGAGCTGTTTTTT,CASSRTGGNTGELFF
.,TRBV3-1/TRBV3-2,TRBJ2-3,.,TGTGCCAGCAGCCAAGATCTGGTGGGCCGGACGCAGTATTTT,CASSQDLVGRTQYF
.,TRBV6-5,TRBJ1-2,.,TGTGCCAGCAGTTACGTGGCCCCATTTGGCTACACCTTC,CASSYVAPFGYTF
TRBD1,TRBV5-4,TRBJ1-4,.,TGTGCCAGCAGCTTGGACAGGGGAACTAATGAAAAACTGTTTTTT,CASSLDRGTNEKLFF
.,TRBV5-1,TRBJ1-5,.,TGCGCCAGCAGCTTAACAGGGCTCAATCAGCCCCAGCATTTT,CASSLTGLNQPQHF
.,TRBV10-3,TRBJ1-2,.,TGTGCCATCAGCCCCGGTACAGAGTTATATGGCTACACCTTC,CAISPGTELYGYTF
.,TRBV18,TRBJ1-5,.,TGTGCCAGCTCACCACCGTCGGGGTACAATCAGCCCCAGCATTTT,CASSPPSGYNQPQHF
TRBD1,TRBV28,TRBJ2-7,.,TGTGCCAGCAGTTTCAGGGGGAGAAGATACTTC,CASSFRGRRYF
.,TRBV19,TRBJ2-2,once,TGTGCCAGTAGTCCGAGCCTTGGAGGGGAAGGGTTTCCCGGGGAGCTGTTTTTT,CASSPSLGGEGFPGELFF